This entry features one T cell receptor (beta chain) sequence. The data stem from a study of shared clonotypes between healthy human individuals. Trimming cost V 0 bases and J 7 bases; bases outside gene matches: 5. Germline values: CDR1 SGHRS, CDR2 YFSETQ. CDR3 length equals 14 residues. Produced via immunoSEQ multiplex PCR; TCRdb's table is partial and in-frame only. This repertoire shows roughly 2.6 million clones, roughly nine tenths found once; its top ten account for over 0.12%. The chain recombines TRBV5-1 with TRBJ1-1; 8 bases fit TRBD1. Input material: naive CD4+ T cells sorted from blood. Regarding subset: CD45RA+ positively selected. This TCR came from a man aged 18 to 30 in good health. CDR3 sequence reads: CASSLGTGTSEAFF. The CDR3 bases are TGCGCCAGCAGCTTGGGGACAGGGACTAGTGAAGCTTTCTTT.